What follows are 27 T cell receptor beta chains derived from one specimen sequenced in a study of regulatory T cells in long-lasting Graves disease. CDR3-region Arm-PCR and iRepertoire HTBI primers produced the TCR beta libraries. Via MiXCR, TCRdb re-called the multiplex PCR reads, giving one row per CDR3 protein. The sample has 300,000 to 500,000 distinct CDR3 sequences; roughly 20% are singletons. Time point indicated: persistent/refractory GD, antithyroid drugs over 5 years with positive TRAb. With RNA extracted from PBMCs as input, the TCR library was made. The sample here was peripheral blood mononuclear cells (PBMCs), taken when the disease was refractory, from a patient treated with antithyroid drugs. Source of these receptors: a female donor with Graves disease.

This clonotype appeared many times. This chain joins TRBV6-1 and TRBJ1-1, with D unclear. The germline CDR1 and CDR2 sequences are MNHNS and SASEGT. Trimming pared 5 bases from V and 6 bases from J, leaving 16 bases between. This CDR3 has 14 amino acids. CDR3 nucleotide sequence: TGTGCCAGCAGTAACGGAGCCATTTCTCCTGAAGCTTTCTTT. This gives the protein CASSNGAISPEAFF.

This clonotype was picked up a small number of times. The chain uses TRBV6-5 and TRBJ1-1; D ambiguous. There are 14 residues in the CDR3. The ends were cut back, 0 bases at V and 2 bases at J, with 7 bases in the middle. Germline V gene sequence: CDR1 MNHEY, CDR2 SVGAGI. CDR3 residues: CASSYSGDNTEAFF. The CDR3 DNA reads TGTGCCAGCAGTTACTCGGGAGACAACACTGAAGCTTTCTTT.

V is TRBV5-1 and J is TRBJ2-2; 7 nucleotides align to TRBD2. Unmatched junction bases numbered 8, after V lost 6 bases and J lost 3 bases. Per germline, CDR1 SGHRS and CDR2 YFSETQ. The CDR3 runs 15 residues. The CDR3 region has the DNA TGCGCCAGCAACTCCGGACTAGTCGACACCGGGGAGCTGTTTTTT. Its protein product is CASNSGLVDTGELFF.

This clonotype has at least ten counts. The V gene is TRBV2, the J gene TRBJ1-2; TRBD1 is a possible D gene (5 bases). Germline V CDR1 and CDR2: SNHLY, FYNNEI. V gave up 1 base and J gave up 8 bases, with 14 bases separating them. The CDR3 has 14 residues. The DNA for the CDR3 is TGTGCCAGCAGTGAAGTACGGGGGACGGGCGGCTACACCTTC. Translated: CASSEVRGTGGYTF.

V usage is TRBV13 and J usage is TRBJ2-1, with TRBD2 matching 13 bases. The V and J ends lost 1 base and 6 bases, in that order; junction bases with no gene match: 6. CDR1 and CDR2 from the germline V gene are PRHDT and FYEKMQ (reference sequence). This CDR3 comprises 17 residues. The CDR3 coding sequence is TGTGCCAGCAGCTTAGCCCTACTAGCGGGAGGGCCCAATGAGCAGTTCTTC. As protein: CASSLALLAGGPNEQFF.

The rearrangement uses TRBV5-1 and TRBJ1-1; 8 bases map to TRBD1. Germline CDR1 reads SGHRS; CDR2 reads YFSETQ. The CDR3 length is 14 residues. Losses at the gene ends were 5 bases for V and 4 bases for J; bases not matched to a gene: 7. The CDR3 spells CASRRHTGGTEAFF. CDR3 nucleotide sequence: TGCGCCAGCAGAAGACACACAGGGGGCACTGAAGCTTTCTTT.

This clonotype occurred once. The J gene is TRBJ1-1, the V gene TRBV28; 8 bases are shared with TRBD1. CDR3 length: 17 residues. Trimming took 8 bases from V and 1 from J; bases not matched to a gene: 15. From germline, CDR1 is MDHEN and CDR2 SYDVKM. The chain's CDR3 is CASSPRPLQGANTEAFF. CDR3 bases: TGTGCCAGCTCACCCCGACCCCTGCAGGGGGCGAACACTGAAGCTTTCTTT.

This clonotype was found a few times. The CDR3 here is CAISAPGEGEKLFF. The DNA of the CDR3 is TGTGCCATCAGTGCGCCAGGAGAGGGGGAAAAACTGTTTTTT. The chain couples TRBV10-3 to TRBJ1-4; weak D call: TRBD1 (5 bases). The CDR3 sequence is 14 residues long. Germline-derived CDR1 and CDR2 are ENHRY and SYGVKD. V was shortened by 4 bases and J by 8 bases, with 14 bases between the two germline ends.

This clonotype was observed a few times. The chain recombines TRBV7-2 with TRBJ2-5; D is ambiguous. CDR1 is SGHTA, CDR2 FQGNSA, per germline. The CDR3 extends over 11 amino acids. V was clipped by 3 bases and J by 7 bases, with 6 bases between them. For the CDR3, the DNA is TGTGCCAGCAGCTTGTTGGGGACCCAGTACTTC. The encoded protein is CASSLLGTQYF.

The chain has TRBV5-5 and TRBJ2-2; 7 bases agree with TRBD1. The V gene's germline CDR1 is SGHKS and CDR2 YYEKEE (reference sequence). The CDR3 is 16 amino acids. Losses at the gene ends were 3 bases for V and 1 base for J; bases not matched to a gene: 6. Here the CDR3 reads CASSSRTGLNTGELFF. The CDR3 DNA reads as TGTGCCAGCAGCTCACGGACAGGCCTGAACACCGGGGAGCTGTTTTTT.

This clonotype came up many times. The chain links TRBV28 to TRBJ1-4; no definite D call. CDR3 length: 14 residues. Trimming shortened V by 3 bases and J by 7 bases, and 12 bases separated the two germline ends. The germline V gene encodes CDR1 MDHEN and CDR2 SYDVKM. This CDR3 is CASSLMGLAEKLFF. The CDR3, as DNA: TGTGCCAGCAGTTTGATGGGCTTAGCTGAAAAACTGTTTTTT.

The V and J genes are TRBV20-1 and TRBJ2-5, with 7 bases identical to TRBD2. Germline loops: CDR1 DFQATT, CDR2 SNEGSKA (reference sequence). After removal of 1 base from V and 0 bases from J, the junction contained 11 bases not matched to a gene. CDR3 size: 17 residues. The CDR3 DNA is TGCAGTGCTAGAGTGTTGGGGAGGGTGGGTTACCAAGAGACCCAGTACTTC. Translating it yields CSARVLGRVGYQETQYF.

This clonotype was observed at least ten times. The CDR3 here is CASSLSLGGELFF. CDR3 in DNA: TGTGCCAGCAGTTTATCCTTGGGCGGGGAGCTGTTTTTT. This chain joins TRBV12-3 or TRBV12-4 and TRBJ2-2; D call uncertain. V lost 2 bases to trimming and J lost 7 bases, with 8 bases between them. The CDR3 sequence is 13 residues long.

The J gene is TRBJ2-2, the V gene TRBV28; D unresolved. The CDR3 runs 13 residues. The V and J ends lost 7 bases and 4 bases respectively, with 10 bases between them. The germline V gene encodes CDR1 MDHEN and CDR2 SYDVKM. In nucleotides, the CDR3 is TGTGCCAGCACAACCTCCCTCACCGGGGAGCTGTTTTTT. This codes for CASTTSLTGELFF.

This clonotype was observed many times. The rearrangement links TRBV12-5 to TRBJ2-4; D may be TRBD1 (6 bases). In germline, CDR1 is LGHNT, CDR2 FRNRAP. This CDR3 has 16 amino acids. Trimming took off 0 bases at V and 0 bases at J, with 9 bases between the two ends. CDR3 DNA sequence: TGTGCTAGTGGTTTGGTCTACAGGGTAGCCAAAAACATTCAGTACTTC. Encoded protein: CASGLVYRVAKNIQYF.

This clonotype has at least ten counts. The chain joins TRBV20-1 to TRBJ2-7, with 7 bases fitting TRBD2. The CDR3 is 11 residues long. Per the germline V gene, CDR1 is DFQATT and CDR2 is SNEGSKA (reference sequence). The CDR3: CSTSDSYEQYF. In DNA, the CDR3 is TGCAGCACTAGCGACTCCTACGAGCAGTACTTC.

In its sample, this clonotype was seen many times. As DNA, the CDR3 is TGTGCCAGCAGCCCCCAGCCCGGGGAGCTGTTTTTT. Its translation is CASSPQPGELFF. This rearrangement joins TRBV7-3 to TRBJ2-2, with D hard to call. This CDR3 is built from 12 residues. Germline CDR1 and CDR2: SGHTA and FQGTGA. The V gene lost 5 bases and the J gene lost 6 bases, with 7 bases spanning the gap.

V gene TRBV11-2 combines with J gene TRBJ2-1; 9 bases align to TRBD1. The CDR3 loop spans 12 amino acids. CDR1 is SGHAT and CDR2 is FQNNGV in the germline V gene. V lost 7 bases and J lost 7; bases outside the gene matches: 2. CDR3 sequence: CASNDRGNEQFF. The CDR3 region has the DNA TGTGCCAGCAATGACAGGGGGAATGAGCAGTTCTTC.

This clonotype was detected a few times. V and J are TRBV6-1 and TRBJ1-1; no clear D. V was cut by 6 bases and J by 6 bases, with 14 bases left in between. Germline V gene lookup returns CDR1 MNHNS and CDR2 SASEGT. CDR3 length equals 13 residues. The CDR3 DNA reads as TGTGCCAGCAGGAAAGGTGAAGAGGCTGAAGCTTTCTTT. Its protein is CASRKGEEAEAFF.

In its sample, this clonotype was seen a few times. This sequence joins TRBV10-1 and TRBJ2-7; 9 nucleotides match TRBD1. Germline V gives CDR1 WNHNN, CDR2 SYGVQD (reference sequence). The CDR3 totals 15 residues. V dropped 3 bases and J dropped 5; count of bases not matched to a gene: 8. The CDR3 sequence is CASSDGGTGKHEQYF. The CDR3 DNA reads as TGCGCCAGCAGTGATGGGGGGACAGGGAAGCACGAGCAGTACTTC.

This clonotype was counted ten times or more. The rearrangement uses TRBV24-1 and TRBJ1-2; 9 bases match TRBD1. This CDR3 comprises 18 residues. V was pared by 2 bases and J by 5 bases, with 14 bases of the junction left unmatched. Germline V gene sequence: CDR1 KGHDR, CDR2 SFDVKD. The CDR3 is CATSDSRNPGQGGYGYTF. The CDR3 coding sequence is TGTGCCACCAGTGATTCGCGTAACCCGGGACAGGGAGGATATGGCTACACCTTC.

The chain has TRBV6-9 and TRBJ1-1, with D tentatively TRBD1 (5 bases). Trimming cost V 4 bases and J 8 bases, with 11 bases left between them. This CDR3 has 12 amino acids. Germline CDR1 is MNHGY and CDR2 is SVAAGI. The CDR3 sequence: CASSSQGPEAFF. CDR3 DNA: TGTGCCAGCAGTTCTCAGGGTCCCGAAGCTTTCTTT.

As for this clonotype: A much larger clone lies a single base off, so this may be a read error. The chain links TRBV6-1 to TRBJ2-4; possible D gene TRBD2, 6 bases. CDR3 length: 12 amino acids. Germline V CDR1 and CDR2: MNHNS, SASEGT. Trimming cost V 8 bases and J 6 bases, with 11 bases left between them. CDR3 in amino acids: CASRGAGNIQYF. The CDR3 nucleotides are TGTGCCAGCCGTGGAGCGGGAAACATTCAGTACTTC.

There are a few counts of this clonotype. The chain recombines TRBV24-1 with TRBJ2-7, with D perhaps TRBD2 (5 bases). This CDR3 spans 14 amino acids. Per germline, CDR1 KGHDR and CDR2 SFDVKD. Trimming cost V 3 bases and J 2 bases, with 10 bases left between them. CDR3 protein: CATSDSGQTYEQYF. The CDR3 nucleotides read TGTGCCACCAGTGATAGCGGCCAAACCTACGAGCAGTACTTC.

In this sample, this clonotype turned up a few times. This rearrangement joins TRBV19 to TRBJ1-5; no clear D gene. Germline CDR1 and CDR2: LNHDA and SQIVND (reference sequence). Deletions cut 5 bases from V and 0 bases from J, with 11 bases between. The CDR3 loop spans 15 amino acids. CDR3 coding DNA: TGTGCCAGTAGTCCCGACTGGGGTAGCAATCAGCCCCAGCATTTT. As protein: CASSPDWGSNQPQHF.

The gene calls are TRBV5-1 and TRBJ2-2; unclear D gene. Deletions cut 4 bases from V and 5 bases from J, with 9 bases between. This CDR3 is 13 amino acids long. Germline CDR1 SGHRS, CDR2 YFSETQ. The CDR3 reads CASSPAWTGELFF. CDR3 coding DNA: TGCGCCAGCAGCCCTGCATGGACCGGGGAGCTGTTTTTT.

This clonotype turned up a few times. The gene calls are TRBV25-1 and TRBJ2-2, with TRBD1 as a possible D gene (5 bases). The V end was cut by 5 bases, the J end by 1 base, with 11 bases between. Per germline, CDR1 MGHDK and CDR2 SYGVNS. There are 15 residues in the CDR3. CDR3 sequence reads: CASSSGRGNTGELFF. In DNA, the CDR3 is TGTGCCAGCAGTAGTGGTAGGGGGAACACCGGGGAGCTGTTTTTT.